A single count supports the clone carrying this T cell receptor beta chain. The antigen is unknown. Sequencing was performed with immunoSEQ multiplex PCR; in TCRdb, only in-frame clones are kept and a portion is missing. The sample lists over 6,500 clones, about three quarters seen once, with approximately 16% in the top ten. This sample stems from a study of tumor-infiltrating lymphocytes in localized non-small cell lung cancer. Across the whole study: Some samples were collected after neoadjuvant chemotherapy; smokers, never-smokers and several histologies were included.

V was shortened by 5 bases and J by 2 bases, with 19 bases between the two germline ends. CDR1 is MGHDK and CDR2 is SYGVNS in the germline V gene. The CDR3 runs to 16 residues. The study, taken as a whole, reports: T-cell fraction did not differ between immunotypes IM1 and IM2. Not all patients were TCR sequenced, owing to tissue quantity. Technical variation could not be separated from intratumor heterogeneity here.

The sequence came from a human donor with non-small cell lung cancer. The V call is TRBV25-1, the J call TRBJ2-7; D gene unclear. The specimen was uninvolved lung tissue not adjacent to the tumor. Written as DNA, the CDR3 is TGTGCCAGCAGTCACTCGGCAGGACCCATGCCCTACGAGCAGTACTTC. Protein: CASSHSAGPMPYEQYF.